These 23 T cell receptor beta chains originate from one sample sequenced in a study of stem cell transplantation in POMP-related autoinflammatory disease. Here immunoSEQ multiplex PCR was the method, and the copy in TCRdb shows in-frame clones only, minus some. The sample records some 70,000 clones, roughly 93% being singletons. The sequencing here drew on CD4+ T cells from PBMCs, taken after stem cell transplantation. The receptor set was obtained from a human patient with POMP-related autoinflammation and immune dysregulation (PRAID). Some T cells may be transferred from the graft donor.

Written as DNA, the CDR3 is TGTGCCAGCAGCTTAGTCCAGCCAGGGTCCCACGAGCAGTACTTC. It yields the protein CASSLVQPGSHEQYF. The V and J genes are TRBV7-9 and TRBJ2-7, with a weak D call TRBD1 (5 bases). V dropped 1 base and J dropped 5 bases, with 15 bases sitting between them. CDR3 length: 15 residues. The germline V gene encodes CDR1 SEHNR and CDR2 FQNEAQ (reference sequence).

This rearrangement joins TRBV6-6 to TRBJ1-1; the D is unclear. CDR1 and CDR2 (germline): MNHNY, SVGAGI (reference sequence). Trimming removed 7 bases from V and 1 base from J, with 7 bases in between. The CDR3 runs 12 residues. Here the CDR3 reads CASTKGNTEAFF. CDR3 bases: TGTGCCAGCACGAAAGGGAACACTGAAGCTTTCTTT.

CDR3 in DNA: TGCGCCAGCAGCACCGGACAGGGGGCAACTAATGAAAAACTGTTTTTT. Translation gives CASSTGQGATNEKLFF. V gene TRBV5-1 combines with J gene TRBJ1-4, with TRBD1 matching over 10 bases. Germline V gene lookup returns CDR1 SGHRS and CDR2 YFSETQ. V shed 4 bases and J 0 bases; nucleotides not matched to a gene: 3. The CDR3 sequence is 16 residues long. Together with reference TRBV5-1 and TRBJ1-4, the CDR3 gives the full variable domain: KAGVTQTPRYLIKTRGQQVTLSCSPISGHRSVSWYQQTPGQGLQFLFEYFSETQRNKGNFPGRFSGRQFSNSRSEMNVSTLELGDSALYLCASSTGQGATNEKLFFGSGTQLSVL.

The rearrangement links TRBV10-3 to TRBJ2-7; the D is unclear. V lost 3 bases and J 3 bases, leaving 3 bases between the germline ends. The CDR3 spans 11 residues. Germline V CDR1 and CDR2: ENHRY, SYGVKD. Here the CDR3 DNA reads TGTGCCATCAGTGATAACTACGAGCAGTACTTC. Translated: CAISDNYEQYF.

This rearrangement joins TRBV5-1 to TRBJ2-3, with D maybe TRBD1 (5 bases). CDR3 length: 18 residues. Per the germline V gene, CDR1 is SGHRS and CDR2 is YFSETQ. Trimming took 4 bases from V and 4 from J, leaving 25 bases between them. As DNA, the CDR3 is TGCGCCAGCAGCCTTGAAGGGGCTACGGTAGTACAATCAGATACGCAGTATTTT. It is translated as CASSLEGATVVQSDTQYF.

CDR3 DNA: TGTGCCAGCTCACCCTCTCCGGGGCCCGGCGGGGAGCTGTTTTTT. This sequence encodes CASSPSPGPGGELFF. The rearrangement uses TRBV18 and TRBJ2-2, with D perhaps matching TRBD1 or TRBD2 (5 bases each). Trimming left V 3 bases short and J 7 bases short, with 15 bases between. This CDR3 spans 15 amino acids. Germline V gene lookup returns CDR1 KGHSH and CDR2 LQKENI.

The chain combines TRBV5-8 with TRBJ1-2; TRBD1 might be the D (5 bases). Trimming took off 2 bases at V and 6 bases at J, with 11 bases between the two ends. Germline values: CDR1 SGHTS, CDR2 YDEGEE. The CDR3 spans 13 residues. The chain's CDR3 is CASSLQAGDGYTF. As DNA, the CDR3 is TGTGCCAGCAGCTTACAGGCGGGGGATGGCTACACCTTC.

This sequence joins TRBV7-9 and TRBJ2-3, with D possibly being TRBD1 (5 bases). V was shortened by 3 bases and J by 6 bases, with 10 bases between the two germline ends. Per germline, CDR1 SEHNR and CDR2 FQNEAQ (reference sequence). The length of the CDR3 is 13 residues. The CDR3 DNA reads as TGTGCCAGCAGCTTTGGGGCCTTCGATACGCAGTATTTT. Amino acid sequence: CASSFGAFDTQYF. The full variable domain, with the rest looked up from reference TRBV7-9 and TRBJ2-3, is DTGVSQNPRHKITKRGQNVTFRCDPISEHNRLYWYRQTLGQGPEFLTYFQNEAQLEKSRLLSDRFSAERPKGSFSTLEIQRTEQGDSAMYLCASSFGAFDTQYFGPGTRLTVL.

The chain recombines TRBV10-2 with TRBJ2-1; D perhaps matches TRBD1 (5 bases). This CDR3 spans 12 amino acids. Germline CDR1 WSHSY, CDR2 SAAADI. V lost 3 bases and J 9 bases, leaving 9 bases between the germline ends. CDR3 sequence (DNA): TGCGCCAGCAGTGATAGGGGAATTGAGCAGTTCTTC. This gives the protein CASSDRGIEQFF.

The chain carries TRBV15 and TRBJ1-4; perhaps TRBD1 as D (6 bases). The CDR3 extends over 18 amino acids. V gave up 2 bases and J gave up 0 bases, with 16 bases separating them. Germline CDR1 and CDR2: LNHNV and YYDKDF (reference sequence). CDR3 nucleotide sequence: TGTGCCACCAGCAGACAAATACAGGGCGGGGCAACTAATGAAAAACTGTTTTTT. It yields the protein CATSRQIQGGATNEKLFF.

The V and J genes are TRBV7-9 and TRBJ1-6; D is perhaps TRBD1 (5 bases). Germline V gene lookup returns CDR1 SEHNR and CDR2 FQNEAQ (reference sequence). Trimming left V 3 bases short and J 5 bases short, with 11 bases between. The CDR3 contains 15 residues. CDR3 DNA: TGTGCCAGCAGCTTGGCGACAGTCCATAATTCACCCCTCCACTTT. Translated: CASSLATVHNSPLHF.

V and J are TRBV11-2 and TRBJ2-7; 8 bases fit TRBD1. The CDR3 runs 15 residues. V lost 1 base, J lost 2 bases, and 4 bases stayed unmatched. Germline CDR1 is SGHAT and CDR2 is FQNNGV. CDR3 sequence reads: CASSLGGTGPYEQYF. The CDR3 region has the DNA TGTGCCAGCAGCTTAGGGGGGACAGGCCCCTACGAGCAGTACTTC.

The CDR3 here is CATGLASETQYF. DNA of the CDR3: TGTGCCACGGGACTAGCCTCAGAGACCCAGTACTTC. The chain links TRBV27 to TRBJ2-5; 9 bases fit TRBD2. CDR1 and CDR2 (germline): MNHEY, SMNVEV (reference sequence). Trimming removed 10 bases from V and 4 bases from J; junction bases left unmatched: 4. The CDR3 is 12 residues long.

This chain links TRBV27 with TRBJ2-3; 13 nucleotides match TRBD2. V was pared by 4 bases and J by 6 bases, with 16 bases of the junction left unmatched. CDR3 size: 19 residues. Germline lookup yields CDR1 MNHEY and CDR2 SMNVEV (reference sequence). DNA of the CDR3: TGTGCCAGCAGTTCCGATACTCTTTGGACTAGCGGGAGATTTGATACGCAGTATTTT. Amino acid sequence: CASSSDTLWTSGRFDTQYF.

V is TRBV18 and J is TRBJ1-2; 8 nucleotides agree with TRBD1. CDR1 KGHSH and CDR2 LQKENI come from the germline V gene. J lost 8 bases, V lost 3 bases, and 8 bases had no gene match. This CDR3 contains 14 residues. The CDR3, as DNA: TGTGCCAGCTCACCGAGTCTGACAGGGGACGGCTACACCTTC. Translated, it gives CASSPSLTGDGYTF.

The V and J genes are TRBV6-5 and TRBJ2-7; 7 bases agree with TRBD1. This CDR3 is 12 amino acids long. The J segment lost 2 bases and the V segment lost 10 bases, leaving 5 bases of the junction unmatched. Germline V gene data show CDR1 as MNHEY and CDR2 as SVGAGI. CDR3 sequence (DNA): TGTGCCAACCTACAGGGGCCCTACGAGCAGTACTTC. Its translation is CANLQGPYEQYF.

V usage is TRBV5-1 and J usage is TRBJ2-3; no firm D call. The CDR3 is 14 amino acids. The V gene's germline CDR1 is SGHRS and CDR2 YFSETQ. Trimming cost V 4 bases and J 7 bases, with 16 bases left between them. CDR3 DNA: TGCGCCAGCAGCCGGACCAACCTGGGTAATACGCAGTATTTT. Its translation: CASSRTNLGNTQYF.

DNA of the CDR3: TGTGCCAGCAGTGGACTAGCGGGGATAACAGATACGCAGTATTTT. It codes for CASSGLAGITDTQYF. The chain links TRBV2 to TRBJ2-3; 11 bases match TRBD2. With V trimmed by 4 bases and J by 3 bases, 3 bases remained unmatched. The length of the CDR3 is 15 residues. Germline CDR1 SNHLY, CDR2 FYNNEI.

The rearrangement links TRBV28 to TRBJ1-2; 7 positions match TRBD1. V shed 3 bases and J 4 bases; nucleotides not matched to a gene: 8. From germline, CDR1 is MDHEN and CDR2 SYDVKM. CDR3 length equals 15 residues. DNA for the CDR3: TGTGCCAGCAGTTTGGCCGTACAGGGGAGCTATGGCTACACCTTC. Translation: CASSLAVQGSYGYTF.

This clone was seen more than once but under ten times. This chain joins TRBV6-1 and TRBJ1-3; D not certain. CDR1 MNHNS and CDR2 SASEGT come from the germline V gene. This CDR3 has 13 amino acids. V was clipped by 0 bases and J by 7 bases, with 7 bases between them. The CDR3 DNA reads as TGTGCCAGCAGTGAAGCGCTTCGGAACACCATATATTTT. Translation gives CASSEALRNTIYF.

The V call is TRBV12-3 or TRBV12-4, the J call TRBJ2-5; D may be TRBD2 (6 bases). CDR3 length: 13 amino acids. Between the trimmed V and J ends, which lost 3 bases and 7 bases, there was a span of 12 bases. The CDR3 region has the DNA TGTGCCAGCAGTTTTGACTCAGCGGGGACCCAGTACTTC. It codes for CASSFDSAGTQYF.

The gene calls are TRBV19 and TRBJ2-2, with D possibly being TRBD1 or TRBD2 (5 bases each). This CDR3 is built from 16 residues. V dropped 3 bases and J dropped 0 bases, with 11 bases sitting between them. In germline, CDR1 is LNHDA, CDR2 SQIVND (reference sequence). The CDR3 nucleotides are TGTGCCAGTAGTATCACTGGGGGAGCGAACACCGGGGAGCTGTTTTTT. Protein: CASSITGGANTGELFF.

The chain combines TRBV28 with TRBJ2-5; D is uncertain. This CDR3 has 13 amino acids. The V and J ends lost 1 base and 6 bases respectively, with 9 bases between them. Germline values: CDR1 MDHEN, CDR2 SYDVKM. CDR3 region: CASSLSGSQTQYF. The CDR3 nucleotides read TGTGCCAGCAGTTTATCCGGCAGTCAGACCCAGTACTTC. Together with reference TRBV28 and TRBJ2-5, the CDR3 gives the full variable domain: DVKVTQSSRYLVKRTGEKVFLECVQDMDHENMFWYRQDPGLGLRLIYFSYDVKMKEKGDIPEGYSVSREKKERFSLILESASTNQTSMYLCASSLSGSQTQYFGPGTRLLVL.